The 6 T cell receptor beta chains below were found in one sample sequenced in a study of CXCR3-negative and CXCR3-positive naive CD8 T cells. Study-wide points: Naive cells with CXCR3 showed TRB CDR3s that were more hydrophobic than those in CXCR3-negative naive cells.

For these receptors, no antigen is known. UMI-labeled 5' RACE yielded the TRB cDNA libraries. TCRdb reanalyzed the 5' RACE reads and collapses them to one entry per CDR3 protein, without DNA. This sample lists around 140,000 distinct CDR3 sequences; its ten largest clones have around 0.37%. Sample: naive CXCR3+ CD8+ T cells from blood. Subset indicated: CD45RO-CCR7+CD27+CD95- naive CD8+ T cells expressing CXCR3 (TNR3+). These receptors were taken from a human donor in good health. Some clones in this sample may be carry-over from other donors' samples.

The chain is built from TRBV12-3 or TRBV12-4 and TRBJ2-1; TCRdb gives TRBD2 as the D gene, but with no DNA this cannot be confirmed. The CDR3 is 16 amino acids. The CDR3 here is CASSLAGLAGGFEQFF.

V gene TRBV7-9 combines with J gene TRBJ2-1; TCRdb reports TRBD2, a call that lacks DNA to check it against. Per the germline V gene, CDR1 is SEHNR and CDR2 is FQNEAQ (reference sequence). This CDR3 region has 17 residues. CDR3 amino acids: CAGRGGNSLGSYNEQFF.

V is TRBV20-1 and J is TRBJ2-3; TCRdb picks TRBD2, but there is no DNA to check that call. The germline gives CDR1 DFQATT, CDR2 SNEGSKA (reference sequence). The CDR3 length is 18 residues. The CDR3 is CSARDALGLAGGTDTQYF.

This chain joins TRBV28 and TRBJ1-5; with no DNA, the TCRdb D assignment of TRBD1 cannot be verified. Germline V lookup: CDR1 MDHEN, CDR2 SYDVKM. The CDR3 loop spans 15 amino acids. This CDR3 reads CASSFWGEPDQPQHF.

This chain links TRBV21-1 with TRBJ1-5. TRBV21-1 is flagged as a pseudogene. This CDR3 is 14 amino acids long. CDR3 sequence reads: CASSKDEEGQPQHF.

The CDR3 here is CASRMSSGANVLTF. The chain carries TRBV27 and TRBJ2-6. This CDR3 is built from 14 residues. Germline CDR1 reads MNHEY; CDR2 reads SMNVEV (reference sequence). The full variable domain, completed using reference TRBV27 and TRBJ2-6, is EAQVTQNPRYLITVTGKKLTVTCSQNMNHEYMSWYRQDPGLGLRQIYYSMNVEVTDKGDVPEGYKVSRKEKRNFPLILESPSPNQTSLYFCASRMSSGANVLTFGAGSRLTVL.